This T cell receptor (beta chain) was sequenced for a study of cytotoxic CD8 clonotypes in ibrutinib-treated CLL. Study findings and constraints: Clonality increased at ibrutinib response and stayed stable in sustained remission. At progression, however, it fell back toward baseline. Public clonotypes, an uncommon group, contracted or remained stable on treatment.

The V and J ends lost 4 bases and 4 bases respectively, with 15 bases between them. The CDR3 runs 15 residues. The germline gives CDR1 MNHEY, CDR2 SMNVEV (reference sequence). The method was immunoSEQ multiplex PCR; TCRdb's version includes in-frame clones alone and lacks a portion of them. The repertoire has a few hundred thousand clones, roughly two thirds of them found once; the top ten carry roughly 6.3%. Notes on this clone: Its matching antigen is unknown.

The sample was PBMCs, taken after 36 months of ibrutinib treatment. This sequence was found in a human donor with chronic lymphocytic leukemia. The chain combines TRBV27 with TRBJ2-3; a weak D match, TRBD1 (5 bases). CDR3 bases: TGTGCCAGCAGTTATCGCGGATTGGGGCCAGATACGCAGTATTTT. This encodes CASSYRGLGPDTQYF.